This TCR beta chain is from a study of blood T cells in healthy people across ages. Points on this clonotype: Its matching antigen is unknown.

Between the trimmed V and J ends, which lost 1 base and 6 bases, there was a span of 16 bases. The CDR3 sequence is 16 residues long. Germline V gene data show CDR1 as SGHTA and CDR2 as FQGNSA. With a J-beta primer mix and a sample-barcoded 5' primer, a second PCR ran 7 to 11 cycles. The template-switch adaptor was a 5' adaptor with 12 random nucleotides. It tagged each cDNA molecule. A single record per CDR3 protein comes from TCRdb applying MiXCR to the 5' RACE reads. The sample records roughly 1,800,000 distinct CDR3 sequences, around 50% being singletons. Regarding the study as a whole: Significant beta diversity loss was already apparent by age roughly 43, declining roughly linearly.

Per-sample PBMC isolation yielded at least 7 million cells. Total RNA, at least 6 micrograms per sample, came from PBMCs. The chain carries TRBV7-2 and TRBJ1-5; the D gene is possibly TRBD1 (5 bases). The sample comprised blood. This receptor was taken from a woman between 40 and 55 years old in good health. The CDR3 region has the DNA TGTGCCAGCAGCTTAGAAAGGGGCACAGGTAGTCAGCCCCAGCATTTT. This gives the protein CASSLERGTGSQPQHF.